What follows are 20 T cell receptor beta chains derived from one specimen sequenced in a study of cytomegalovirus exposure and HLA in healthy donors (TCRdb year 2017). Library preparation used the immunoSEQ multiplex PCR assay. For the multiplex PCR, a mixture combining 60 forward primers for TCR Vbeta segments and 13 reverse primers for TCR Jbeta segments was used. Here the immuneACCESS table is served through TCRdb, limited to in-frame sequences with V and J called. Missing clones are a known gap in these copies; in checked studies unresolved V genes cover under half, and the rest lacks a known reason. For this sample the table gives 150,000 to 200,000 clones, of which about 80% were detected only once. Approximately 1.5% of the sample goes to the ten largest clones. The sequenced sample was PBMCs. These receptors were taken from a woman in her 30s in good health and CMV-seropositive.

The CDR3, as DNA: TGTGCCAGCAGCTTAGATGGGGACACCGGTCGCGGGGAGCTGTTTTTT. Residues: CASSLDGDTGRGELFF. V usage is TRBV11-2 and J usage is TRBJ2-2; D may be TRBD1 (6 bases). The germline V gene has CDR1 SGHAT and CDR2 FQNNGV. The V gene lost 0 bases and the J gene lost 7 bases, with 15 bases spanning the gap. The length of the CDR3 is 16 residues.

The chain has TRBV4-2 and TRBJ1-2; weak D call: TRBD1 (6 bases). Trimming stripped 0 bases from V and 2 bases from J, with 13 bases between. From germline, CDR1 is LGHNA and CDR2 YNFKEQ. The CDR3 runs 16 residues. This chain's CDR3 is CASSQETGILNYGYTF. The DNA of the CDR3 is TGTGCCAGCAGCCAAGAAACAGGGATATTGAACTATGGCTACACCTTC.

The chain carries TRBV11-2 and TRBJ2-7, with TRBD1 as a possible D gene (6 bases). From germline, CDR1 is SGHAT and CDR2 FQNNGV. The CDR3 runs to 14 residues. The V end was cut by 5 bases, the J end by 3 bases, with 14 bases between. The CDR3 sequence: CASSPYRESYEQYF. CDR3 DNA sequence: TGTGCCAGCAGCCCCTACAGGGAAAGCTACGAGCAGTACTTC.

This clone was seen a single time. The rearrangement uses TRBV5-4 and TRBJ2-2, with D perhaps matching TRBD2 (5 bases). The germline gives CDR1 SGHNT, CDR2 YYREEE (reference sequence). Trimming removed 1 base from V and 3 bases from J, with 10 bases in between. The CDR3 length is 15 residues. The CDR3 loop is CASSLRGKDTGELFF. The CDR3 nucleotides read TGTGCCAGCAGCTTGAGAGGGAAGGACACCGGGGAGCTGTTTTTT. Filled out from reference TRBV5-4 and TRBJ2-2, the complete variable domain reads ETGVTQSPTHLIKTRGQQVTLRCSSQSGHNTVSWYQQALGQGPQFIFQYYREEENGRGNFPPRFSGLQFPNYSSELNVNALELDDSALYLCASSLRGKDTGELFFGEGSRLTVL.

The J gene is TRBJ1-2, the V gene TRBV4-1, with D possibly being TRBD1 (6 bases). Trimming left V 3 bases short and J 0 bases short, with 14 bases between. CDR1 and CDR2 from the germline V gene are MGHRA and YSYEKL. The CDR3 spans 16 residues. CDR3 DNA sequence: TGCGCCAGCAGCCACCCAGGACAGAACCCTAACTATGGCTACACCTTC. This sequence encodes CASSHPGQNPNYGYTF.

The chain recombines TRBV5-1 with TRBJ1-1; D is possibly TRBD1 (5 bases). V lost 3 bases and J lost 4, with 10 bases in between. Germline V CDR1 and CDR2: SGHRS, YFSETQ. The CDR3 has 13 amino acids. The CDR3 nucleotides are TGCGCCAGCAGCTCCAGGGTAAGCACTGAAGCTTTCTTT. Protein sequence: CASSSRVSTEAFF.

This chain uses TRBV11-2 with TRBJ2-7; tentatively, D is TRBD1 (6 bases). The CDR3 totals 14 residues. Germline CDR1 and CDR2: SGHAT and FQNNGV. With 5 bases removed from V and 7 bases from J, the gap between germline ends came to 18 bases. DNA of the CDR3: TGTGCCAGCAGCAACCGGGACACCTCGGGAGAGCAGTACTTC. Translated: CASSNRDTSGEQYF.

The rearrangement links TRBV28 to TRBJ2-1; tentative D call: TRBD1 (6 bases). V gave up 5 bases and J gave up 15 bases, with 20 bases separating them. Germline CDR1 and CDR2: MDHEN and SYDVKM. The CDR3 is 13 amino acids. The CDR3, as DNA: TGTGCCAGCAGTCCCACCACAGGGAAACCGCGGTTCTTC. It translates to CASSPTTGKPRFF.

Only one count was recorded for this clone. The rearrangement joins TRBV6-5 to TRBJ2-7; maybe TRBD1 (5 bases). Trimming stripped 0 bases from V and 2 bases from J, with 8 bases between. This CDR3 region has 14 residues. CDR1 MNHEY and CDR2 SVGAGI come from the germline V gene. Here the CDR3 DNA reads TGTGCCAGCAGTTACTCCGACAGTACCTACGAGCAGTACTTC. This encodes CASSYSDSTYEQYF.

The rearrangement joins TRBV5-1 to TRBJ2-1, with a possible D match to TRBD1 (6 bases). V was clipped by 4 bases and J by 5 bases, with 10 bases between them. Germline CDR1 and CDR2: SGHRS and YFSETQ. The CDR3 covers 13 residues. In nucleotides, the CDR3 is TGCGCCAGCAGCCCGGGACAAAACAATGAGCAGTTCTTC. The encoded protein is CASSPGQNNEQFF. The full variable domain, in which reference TRBV5-1 and TRBJ2-1 provide the parts outside the CDR3, is KAGVTQTPRYLIKTRGQQVTLSCSPISGHRSVSWYQQTPGQGLQFLFEYFSETQRNKGNFPGRFSGRQFSNSRSEMNVSTLELGDSALYLCASSPGQNNEQFFGPGTRLTVL.

The gene calls are TRBV7-2 and TRBJ1-5, with D unresolved. Germline assignment: CDR1 SGHTA and CDR2 FQGNSA. CDR3 length equals 16 residues. V was cut by 2 bases and J by 5 bases, with 16 bases left in between. CDR3 in amino acids: CASSLSPLLPHQPQHF. In DNA form, the CDR3 reads TGTGCCAGCAGCTTATCGCCACTCCTACCCCATCAGCCCCAGCATTTT.

The rearrangement links TRBV5-1 to TRBJ2-5; TRBD2 might be the D (5 bases). The germline V gene encodes CDR1 SGHRS and CDR2 YFSETQ. The length of the CDR3 is 15 residues. V lost 4 bases, J lost 5 bases, and 18 bases lay in between. For the CDR3, the DNA is TGCGCCAGCAGCGCCCTCGGTCCAGGCGGGGAGACCCAGTACTTC. It translates to CASSALGPGGETQYF.

The chain employs TRBV7-9 and TRBJ1-5, with a tentative D call TRBD1 (5 bases). The CDR3 runs 13 residues. V was trimmed by 5 bases and J by 8 bases, leaving 13 bases between them. Germline assignment: CDR1 SEHNR and CDR2 FQNEAQ (reference sequence). The CDR3 loop is CASSRGTREPQHF. The CDR3 DNA is TGTGCCAGCAGCCGCGGGACCCGGGAGCCCCAGCATTTT.

The gene calls are TRBV27 and TRBJ1-5; unclear D gene. In germline, CDR1 is MNHEY, CDR2 SMNVEV (reference sequence). The CDR3 consists of 16 residues. V lost 0 bases, J lost 3 bases, and 12 bases lay in between. In DNA, the CDR3 is TGTGCCAGCAGTTTATCACTTCCCTCGCCCAATCAGCCCCAGCATTTT. Protein sequence: CASSLSLPSPNQPQHF.

This chain connects TRBV5-4 to TRBJ2-3; TRBD2 agrees at 15 bases. The CDR3 is 17 amino acids. Per germline, CDR1 SGHNT and CDR2 YYREEE (reference sequence). Germline trimming cut 4 bases from V and 1 base from J; bases unmatched to any gene: 4. CDR3 bases: TGTGCCAGCAGCCCGGGACTAGCGGGAGGCGGCACAGATACGCAGTATTTT. Its protein product is CASSPGLAGGGTDTQYF. Full variable domain (missing parts from reference TRBV5-4 and TRBJ2-3): ETGVTQSPTHLIKTRGQQVTLRCSSQSGHNTVSWYQQALGQGPQFIFQYYREEENGRGNFPPRFSGLQFPNYSSELNVNALELDDSALYLCASSPGLAGGGTDTQYFGPGTRLTVL.

The chain has TRBV27 and TRBJ1-2, with TRBD1 matching over 11 bases. The CDR3 extends over 15 amino acids. Germline CDR1 and CDR2: MNHEY and SMNVEV (reference sequence). J lost 4 bases, V lost 3 bases, and 4 bases had no gene match. The CDR3 loop is CASSFGGQGAYGYTF. The CDR3 nucleotides read TGTGCCAGCAGTTTTGGAGGACAGGGGGCCTATGGCTACACCTTC.

The CDR3 DNA reads TGTGCCACCCCGGACAGGGTTAATGAAAAACTGTTTTTT. This gives the protein CATPDRVNEKLFF. This chain links TRBV15 with TRBJ1-4, with 8 bases identical to TRBD1. The germline V gene has CDR1 LNHNV and CDR2 YYDKDF (reference sequence). This CDR3 has 13 amino acids. The V gene end was trimmed by 8 bases and the J gene end by 4 bases; junction bases not matched to a gene: 3.

This clone was seen only a few times. V gene TRBV30 combines with J gene TRBJ2-5; D uncertain. The CDR3 runs to 12 residues. V was cut by 2 bases and J by 9 bases, with 13 bases left in between. Germline values: CDR1 GTSNPN, CDR2 SVGIG (reference sequence). CDR3 in amino acids: CAWSPGSWSQYF. The CDR3 coding sequence is TGTGCCTGGAGTCCTGGTAGTTGGTCCCAGTACTTC.

This clone was recorded only once. CDR3 DNA: TGTGCCAGCAGCCCAACCAACAGGGGTGAAGAGACCCAGTACTTC. It translates to CASSPTNRGEETQYF. The chain combines TRBV7-9 with TRBJ2-5; 7 bases match TRBD1. Germline V gives CDR1 SEHNR, CDR2 FQNEAQ (reference sequence). Trimming removed 5 bases from V and 3 bases from J; junction bases left unmatched: 9. The CDR3 has 15 amino acids.

This clone occurred a few times. V gene TRBV29-1 combines with J gene TRBJ1-4, with TRBD1 identical over 8 bases. Germline CDR1 is SQVTM and CDR2 is ANQGSEA. This CDR3 has 14 amino acids. V lost 8 bases and J lost 8; bases outside the gene matches: 13. The CDR3 spells CSFFRGQEVEKLFF. CDR3 in DNA: TGCAGCTTTTTTAGGGGACAGGAGGTAGAAAAACTGTTTTTT.